The entry below describes one T cell receptor beta chain. The antigen remains unidentified. This entry comes from a study of CD8 T cells in ankylosing spondylitis. Study-wide points: Clones linked to disease were reported to show significant enrichment in matched ankylosing spondylitis synovial fluid. Characteristic of ankylosing spondylitis blood, it appeared, was a TCR beta motif comprising eight highly homologous variants. A number of the motif variants had already been described in reactive arthritis synovial fluid and blood.

TCRdb passed the 5' RACE reads through MiXCR, listing each CDR3 protein once. The table lists about 700,000 distinct CDR3 sequences, under 20% of them singletons, with under 20% in the top ten. Germline values: CDR1 MNHEY, CDR2 SMNVEV (reference sequence). The junction had 4 bases not matched to a gene; V was cut back by 5 bases and J by 3 bases. CDR3 length equals 15 residues. The source is a male donor with ankylosing spondylitis. Sequenced material: blood, either unsorted or a sorted T cell fraction (not recorded which). The chain carries TRBV27 and TRBJ2-1; 10 positions match TRBD2. CDR3 nucleotides: TGTGCCAGCAGTGATATAGCGGGGGGCTACAATGAGCAGTTCTTC. Its translation is CASSDIAGGYNEQFF.